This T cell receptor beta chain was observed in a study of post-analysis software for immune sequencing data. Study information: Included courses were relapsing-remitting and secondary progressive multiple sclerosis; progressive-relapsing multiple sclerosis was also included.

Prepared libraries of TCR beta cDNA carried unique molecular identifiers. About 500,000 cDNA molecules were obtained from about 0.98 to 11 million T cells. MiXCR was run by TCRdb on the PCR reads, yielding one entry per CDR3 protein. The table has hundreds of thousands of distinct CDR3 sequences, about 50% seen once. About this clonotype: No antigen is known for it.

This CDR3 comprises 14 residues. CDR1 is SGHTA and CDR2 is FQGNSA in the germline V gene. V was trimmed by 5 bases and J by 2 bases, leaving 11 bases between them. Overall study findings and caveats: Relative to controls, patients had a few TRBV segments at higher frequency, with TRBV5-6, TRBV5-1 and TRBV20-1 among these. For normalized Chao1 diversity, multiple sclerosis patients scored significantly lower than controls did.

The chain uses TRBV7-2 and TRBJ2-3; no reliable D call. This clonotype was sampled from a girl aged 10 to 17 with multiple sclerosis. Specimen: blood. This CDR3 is CASSRSPNTDTQYF. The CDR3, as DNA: TGTGCCAGCAGCCGGTCCCCTAACACAGATACGCAGTATTTT. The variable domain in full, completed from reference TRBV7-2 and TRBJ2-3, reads GAGVSQSPSNKVTEKGKDVELRCDPISGHTALYWYRQSLGQGLEFLIYFQGNSAPDKSGLPSDRFSAERTGGSVSTLTIQRTQQEDSAVYLCASSRSPNTDTQYFGPGTRLTVL.